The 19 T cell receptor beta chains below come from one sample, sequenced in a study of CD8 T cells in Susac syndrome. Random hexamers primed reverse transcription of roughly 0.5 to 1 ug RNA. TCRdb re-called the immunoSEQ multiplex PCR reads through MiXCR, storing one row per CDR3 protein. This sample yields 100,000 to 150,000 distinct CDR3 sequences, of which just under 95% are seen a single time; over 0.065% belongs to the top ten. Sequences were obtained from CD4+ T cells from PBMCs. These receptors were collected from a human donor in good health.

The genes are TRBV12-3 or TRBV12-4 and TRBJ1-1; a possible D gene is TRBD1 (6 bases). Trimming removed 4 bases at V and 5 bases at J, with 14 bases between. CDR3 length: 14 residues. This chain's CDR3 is CASSSSTGWTEAFF. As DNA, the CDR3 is TGTGCCAGCAGTTCCTCAACAGGGTGGACTGAAGCTTTCTTT.

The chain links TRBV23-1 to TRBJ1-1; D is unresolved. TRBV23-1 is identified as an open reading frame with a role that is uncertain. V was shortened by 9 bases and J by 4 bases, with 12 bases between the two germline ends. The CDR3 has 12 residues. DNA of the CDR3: TGCGCCAGTCCGCCCCGGGGCACTGAAGCTTTCTTT. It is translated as CASPPRGTEAFF.

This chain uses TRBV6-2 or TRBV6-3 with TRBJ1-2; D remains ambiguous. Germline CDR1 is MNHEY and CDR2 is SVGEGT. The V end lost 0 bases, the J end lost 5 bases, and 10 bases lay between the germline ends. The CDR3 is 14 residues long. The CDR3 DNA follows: TGTGCCAGCAGTTACTCGGCAGGCCCGTATGGCTACACCTTC. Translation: CASSYSAGPYGYTF.

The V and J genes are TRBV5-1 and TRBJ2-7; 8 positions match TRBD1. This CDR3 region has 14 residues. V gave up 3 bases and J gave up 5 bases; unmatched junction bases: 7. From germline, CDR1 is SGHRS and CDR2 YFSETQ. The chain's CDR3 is CASSSGGGLNEQYF. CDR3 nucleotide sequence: TGCGCCAGCAGCTCAGGGGGCGGTTTGAACGAGCAGTACTTC.

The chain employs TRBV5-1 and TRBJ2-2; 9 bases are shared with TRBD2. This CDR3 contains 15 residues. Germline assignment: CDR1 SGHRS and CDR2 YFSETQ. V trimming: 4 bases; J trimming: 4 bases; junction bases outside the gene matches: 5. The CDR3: CASSTPGLATGELFF. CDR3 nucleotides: TGCGCCAGCAGCACCCCGGGACTAGCCACCGGGGAGCTGTTTTTT.

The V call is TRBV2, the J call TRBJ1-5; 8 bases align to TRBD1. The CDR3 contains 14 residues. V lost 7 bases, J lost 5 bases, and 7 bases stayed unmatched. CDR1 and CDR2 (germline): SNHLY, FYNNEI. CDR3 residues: CASTLGQGYQPQHF. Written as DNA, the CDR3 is TGTGCCAGCACCCTAGGACAGGGATATCAGCCCCAGCATTTT.

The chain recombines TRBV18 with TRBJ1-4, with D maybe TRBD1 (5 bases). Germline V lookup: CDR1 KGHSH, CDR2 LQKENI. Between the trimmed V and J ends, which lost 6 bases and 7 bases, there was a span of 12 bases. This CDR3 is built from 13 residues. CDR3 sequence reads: CASSTDLGEKLFF. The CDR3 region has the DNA TGTGCCAGCTCGACAGACCTGGGTGAAAAACTGTTTTTT.

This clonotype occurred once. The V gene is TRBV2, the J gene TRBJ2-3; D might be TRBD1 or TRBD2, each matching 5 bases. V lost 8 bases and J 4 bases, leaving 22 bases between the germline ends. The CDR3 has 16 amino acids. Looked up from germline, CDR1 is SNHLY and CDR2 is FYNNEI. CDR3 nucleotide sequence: TGTGCCAGCGTGAACGCCGGGACGGTTTACTCAGATACGCAGTATTTT. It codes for CASVNAGTVYSDTQYF.

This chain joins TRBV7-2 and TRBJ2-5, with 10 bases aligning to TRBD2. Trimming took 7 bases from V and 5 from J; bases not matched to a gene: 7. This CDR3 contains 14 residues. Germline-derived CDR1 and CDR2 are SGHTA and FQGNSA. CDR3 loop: CASTRAGGGETQYF. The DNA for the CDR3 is TGTGCCAGCACTCGAGCGGGAGGGGGGGAGACCCAGTACTTC.

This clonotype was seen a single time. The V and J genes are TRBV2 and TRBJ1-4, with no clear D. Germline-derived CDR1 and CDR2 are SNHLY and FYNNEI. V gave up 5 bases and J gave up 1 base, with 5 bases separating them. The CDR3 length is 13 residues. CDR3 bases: TGTGCCAGCAGTTGGGGAACTAATGAAAAACTGTTTTTT. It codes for CASSWGTNEKLFF.

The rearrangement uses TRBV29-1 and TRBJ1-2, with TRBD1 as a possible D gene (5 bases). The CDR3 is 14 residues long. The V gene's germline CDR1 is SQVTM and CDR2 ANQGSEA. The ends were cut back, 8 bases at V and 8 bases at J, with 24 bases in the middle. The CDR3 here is CSIYRQELGRGYTF. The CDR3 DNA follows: TGCAGCATCTACAGGCAGGAACTAGGCAGGGGCTACACCTTC.

The CDR3 region has the DNA TGTGCCAGCCGGGGGGGTTATGATGAGCAGTTCTTC. This gives the protein CASRGGYDEQFF. This sequence joins TRBV7-9 and TRBJ2-1; 8 nucleotides match TRBD2. With 8 bases clipped from V and 8 bases from J, the junction kept 5 bases outside the gene matches. The CDR3 totals 12 residues. Germline V gene lookup returns CDR1 SEHNR and CDR2 FQNEAQ (reference sequence).

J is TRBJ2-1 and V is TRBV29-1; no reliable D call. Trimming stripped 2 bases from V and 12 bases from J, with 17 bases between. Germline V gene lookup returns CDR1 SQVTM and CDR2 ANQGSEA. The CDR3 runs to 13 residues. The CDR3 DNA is TGCAGCGTTGAATTGCTGAAAAACTTAGGGCAGTTCTTC. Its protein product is CSVELLKNLGQFF.

The CDR3 DNA follows: TGCAGCGTTGATACAGGGGCTCAGGAGACCCAGTACTTC. Translation: CSVDTGAQETQYF. This rearrangement joins TRBV29-1 to TRBJ2-5, with 7 bases matching TRBD1. The CDR3 has 13 residues. In germline, CDR1 is SQVTM, CDR2 ANQGSEA. V shed 3 bases and J 5 bases; nucleotides not matched to a gene: 6.

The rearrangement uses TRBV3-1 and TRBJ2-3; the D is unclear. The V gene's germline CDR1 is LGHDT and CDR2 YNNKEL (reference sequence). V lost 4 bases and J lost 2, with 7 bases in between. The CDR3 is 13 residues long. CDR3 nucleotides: TGTGCCAGCAGCCCCGGCCCCACAGATACGCAGTATTTT. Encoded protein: CASSPGPTDTQYF.

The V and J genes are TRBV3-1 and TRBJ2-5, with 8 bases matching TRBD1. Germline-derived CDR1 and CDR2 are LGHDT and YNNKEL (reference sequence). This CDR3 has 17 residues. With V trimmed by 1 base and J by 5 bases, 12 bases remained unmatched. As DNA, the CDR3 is TGTGCCAGCAGCCAAGTTGACAGGGGAATGGGTCAGGAGACCCAGTACTTC. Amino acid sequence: CASSQVDRGMGQETQYF.

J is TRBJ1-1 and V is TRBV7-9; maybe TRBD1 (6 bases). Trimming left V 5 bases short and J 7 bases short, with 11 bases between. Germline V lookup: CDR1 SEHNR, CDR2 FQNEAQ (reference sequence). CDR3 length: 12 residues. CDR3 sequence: CASSLDRFEAFF. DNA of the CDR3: TGTGCCAGCAGCCTGGACAGATTTGAAGCTTTCTTT.

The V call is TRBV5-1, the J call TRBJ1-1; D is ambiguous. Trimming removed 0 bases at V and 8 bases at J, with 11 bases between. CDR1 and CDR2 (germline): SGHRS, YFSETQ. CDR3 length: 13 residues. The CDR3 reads CASSLGNPQEAFF. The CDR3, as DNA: TGCGCCAGCAGCTTGGGGAACCCACAAGAAGCTTTCTTT.

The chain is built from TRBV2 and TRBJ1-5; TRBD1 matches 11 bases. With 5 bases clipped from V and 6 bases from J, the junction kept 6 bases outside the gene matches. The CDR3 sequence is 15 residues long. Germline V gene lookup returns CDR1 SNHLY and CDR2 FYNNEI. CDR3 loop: CASSSGQGAGQPQHF. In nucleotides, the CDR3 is TGTGCCAGCAGTTCCGGACAGGGGGCAGGTCAGCCCCAGCATTTT. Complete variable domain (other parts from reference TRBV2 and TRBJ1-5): EPEVTQTPSHQVTQMGQEVILRCVPISNHLYFYWYRQILGQKVEFLVSFYNNEISEKSEIFDDQFSVERPDGSNFTLKIRSTKLEDSAMYFCASSSGQGAGQPQHFGDGTRLSIL.